The source of this TCR beta chain is a study of identical twins. This clonotype was observed many times. Its antigen is not known. Healthy Caucasians made up all donors. From germline, CDR1 is SGHKS and CDR2 YYEKEE (reference sequence). V lost 2 bases, J lost 3 bases, and 6 bases lay in between. The CDR3 consists of 12 residues. Each CDR3 protein is one row after TCRdb ran MiXCR on the 5' RACE reads. There are around 1.7 million distinct CDR3 sequences in the sample; about 32% occur only once, and over 0.25% lies in the top ten. General study results and limits: The study found excess low generation probability among twin-shared out-of-frame alpha sequences.

The V gene is TRBV5-5, the J gene TRBJ2-7; D is unclear. The receptor was isolated from a newborn girl in good health. The source material was cord blood. DNA of the CDR3: TGTGCCAGCAGCTTTGTCGACTACGAGCAGTACTTC. Translating it yields CASSFVDYEQYF.